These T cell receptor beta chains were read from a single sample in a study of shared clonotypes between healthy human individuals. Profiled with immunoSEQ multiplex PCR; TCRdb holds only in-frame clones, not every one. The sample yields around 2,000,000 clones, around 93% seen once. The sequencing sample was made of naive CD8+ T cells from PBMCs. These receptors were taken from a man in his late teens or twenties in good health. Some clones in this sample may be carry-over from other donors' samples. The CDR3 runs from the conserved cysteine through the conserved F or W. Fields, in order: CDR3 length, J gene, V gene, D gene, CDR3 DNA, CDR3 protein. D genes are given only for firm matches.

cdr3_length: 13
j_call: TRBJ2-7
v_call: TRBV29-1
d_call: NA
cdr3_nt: TGCAGCGTTGGTGGCGGGTACTCCTACGAGCAGTACTTC
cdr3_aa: CSVGGGYSYEQYF

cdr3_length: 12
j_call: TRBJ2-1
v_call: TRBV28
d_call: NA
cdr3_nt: TGTGCCAGCAGTTTAATGTACAATGAGCAGTTCTTC
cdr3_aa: CASSLMYNEQFF

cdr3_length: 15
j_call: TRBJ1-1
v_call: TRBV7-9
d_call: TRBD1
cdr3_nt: TGTGCCAGCAGCTCTAGGGACAGGGGAGACACTGAAGCTTTCTTT
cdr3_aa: CASSSRDRGDTEAFF

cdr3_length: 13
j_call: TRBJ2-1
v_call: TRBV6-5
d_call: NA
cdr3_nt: TGTGCCAGCGGAAAGGGCCCCTACAATGAGCAGTTCTTC
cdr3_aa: CASGKGPYNEQFF

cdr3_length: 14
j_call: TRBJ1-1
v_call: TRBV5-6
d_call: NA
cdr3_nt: TGTGCCAGCAGCCTGGGACGGTCGAACACTGAAGCTTTCTTT
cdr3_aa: CASSLGRSNTEAFF

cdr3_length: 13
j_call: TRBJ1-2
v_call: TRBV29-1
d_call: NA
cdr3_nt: TGCAGCGTTGTCGCCAGGGTTGGGTATGGCTACACCTTC
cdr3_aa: CSVVARVGYGYTF

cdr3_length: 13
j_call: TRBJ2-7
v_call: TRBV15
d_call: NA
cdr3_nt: TGTGCCACCTCTGGGCAGTTCTCCTACGAGCAGTACTTC
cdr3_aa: CATSGQFSYEQYF

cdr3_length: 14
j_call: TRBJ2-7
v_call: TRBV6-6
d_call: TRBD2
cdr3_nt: TGTGCCAGCAAACTAACTAGCGGAATTGACGAGCAGTACTTC
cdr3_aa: CASKLTSGIDEQYF

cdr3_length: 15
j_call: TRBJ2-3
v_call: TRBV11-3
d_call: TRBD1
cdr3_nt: TGTGCCAGCAGCCGCAACAGGGGGGACGGGGGTACGCAGTATTTT
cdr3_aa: CASSRNRGDGGTQYF

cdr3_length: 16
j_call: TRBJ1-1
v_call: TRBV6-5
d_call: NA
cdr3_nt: TGTGCCAGCAGTTACCGAAATCGGCGGAGGAGAGCTGAAGCTTTCTTT
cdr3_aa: CASSYRNRRRRAEAFF

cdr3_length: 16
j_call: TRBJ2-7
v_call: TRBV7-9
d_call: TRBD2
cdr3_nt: TGTGCCAGCAGCTTTAATCAGCGGGAGGGCCAGTATGAGCAGTACTTC
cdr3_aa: CASSFNQREGQYEQYF

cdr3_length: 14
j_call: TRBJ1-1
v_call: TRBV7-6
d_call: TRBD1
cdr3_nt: TGTGCCAGCAGCCGTAACAGGGGGAACACTGAAGCTTTCTTT
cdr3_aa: CASSRNRGNTEAFF

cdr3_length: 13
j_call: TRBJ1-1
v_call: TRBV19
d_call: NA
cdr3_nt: TGTGCCACTGGGGTTGTTTTGGGGTTTGAAGCTTTCTTT
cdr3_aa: CATGVVLGFEAFF

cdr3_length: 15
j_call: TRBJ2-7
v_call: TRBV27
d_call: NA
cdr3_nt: TGTGCCAGCAGGCTTCGCGGTAGCTCCCGGTACGAGCAGTACTTC
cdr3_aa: CASRLRGSSRYEQYF

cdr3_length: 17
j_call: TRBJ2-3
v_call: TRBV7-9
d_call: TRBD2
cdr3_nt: TGTGCCAGCAGCTTAAGCGGGGGGGGATTGGGCTCAGATACGCAGTATTTT
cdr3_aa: CASSLSGGGLGSDTQYF

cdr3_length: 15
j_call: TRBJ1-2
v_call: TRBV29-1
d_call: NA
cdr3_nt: TGCAGCGTTGGTTCTTGGCAGGACGGACGTGGTGGCTACACCTTC
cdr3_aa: CSVGSWQDGRGGYTF

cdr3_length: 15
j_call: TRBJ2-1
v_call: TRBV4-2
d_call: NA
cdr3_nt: TGTGCCAGCAGCCAAGTCCGGGACAACTACAATGAGCAGTTCTTC
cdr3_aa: CASSQVRDNYNEQFF

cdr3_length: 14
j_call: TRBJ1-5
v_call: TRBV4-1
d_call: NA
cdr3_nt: TGCGCCAGCAGCCAAGAAAGGGGGGATCAGCCCCAGCATTTT
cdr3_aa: CASSQERGDQPQHF

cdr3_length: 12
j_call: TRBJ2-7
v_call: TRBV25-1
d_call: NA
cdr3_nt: TGTGCCAGCAGCGGGAACACCTACGAGCAGTACTTC
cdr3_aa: CASSGNTYEQYF

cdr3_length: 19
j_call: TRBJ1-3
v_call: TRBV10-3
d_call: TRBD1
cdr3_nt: TGTGCCATCAGACAGACCCGGACAGGGGTACTCGATCGTGGAAACACCATATATTTT
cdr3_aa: CAIRQTRTGVLDRGNTIYF

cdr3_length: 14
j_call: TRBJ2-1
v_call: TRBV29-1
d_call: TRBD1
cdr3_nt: TGCAGCGTTGAAGTCCCGGACAGGCGCAATGAGCAGTTCTTC
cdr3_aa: CSVEVPDRRNEQFF